Below, one T cell receptor (beta chain) is given with its context. Per germline, CDR1 SGHRS and CDR2 YFSETQ. With 2 bases removed from V and 6 bases from J, the gap between germline ends came to 12 bases. The CDR3 runs to 15 residues. Clones were sequenced by immunoSEQ multiplex PCR, and TCRdb holds only the in-frame ones, with some missing. The sample records about 130,000 clones, approximately 85% being singletons. This entry is derived from a study of T cell responses to AZD1222 COVID-19 vaccine. This specimen consisted of peripheral blood, obtained on day 0 of AZD1222 vaccination. This sequence was found in an adult in good health. V usage is TRBV5-1 and J usage is TRBJ1-6; D is undetermined. CDR3 nucleotide sequence: TGCGCCAGCAGCTTTGCTTTACAGCCTAATTCACCCCTCCACTTT. Translating gives CASSFALQPNSPLHF.